The 22 T cell receptor beta chains in this list originate from one sample, sequenced in a study of OX40 agonist ivuxolimab in advanced cancers. Sequencing used immunoSEQ multiplex PCR; TCRdb keeps in-frame clones, though not all of them. The repertoire holds tens of thousands of clones, with roughly 80% as singletons. Material: CD4+ or CD8+ T cells sorted from blood, obtained in a trial of the OX40 agonist ivuxolimab. These receptors were taken from an adult with an advanced solid tumor such as melanoma, head and neck, liver or kidney cancer.

This rearrangement joins TRBV5-1 to TRBJ2-5; D is possibly TRBD1 or TRBD2 (8 bases each). The CDR3 has 18 amino acids. Germline V lookup: CDR1 SGHRS, CDR2 YFSETQ. The V end was cut by 4 bases, the J end by 4 bases, with 26 bases between. CDR3 loop: CASSQGQAEVAGRETQYF. CDR3 nucleotide sequence: TGCGCCAGCAGCCAGGGACAGGCCGAGGTAGCGGGGAGAGAGACCCAGTACTTC. Supplemented by reference TRBV5-1 and TRBJ2-5, the full variable domain reads KAGVTQTPRYLIKTRGQQVTLSCSPISGHRSVSWYQQTPGQGLQFLFEYFSETQRNKGNFPGRFSGRQFSNSRSEMNVSTLELGDSALYLCASSQGQAEVAGRETQYFGPGTRLLVL.

The chain employs TRBV7-6 and TRBJ1-5, with a tentative D call TRBD1 (5 bases). Germline V gene lookup returns CDR1 SGHVS and CDR2 FNYEAQ. The CDR3 runs to 16 residues. Trimming took 1 base from V and 6 from J, leaving 16 bases between them. For the CDR3, the DNA is TGTGCCAGCAGCTTAGGGGCAGGGTCGTCAGGTCAGCCCCAGCATTTT. This sequence encodes CASSLGAGSSGQPQHF.

This chain joins TRBV29-1 and TRBJ2-1; D call uncertain. This CDR3 spans 15 amino acids. V was cut by 1 base and J by 4 bases, with 14 bases left in between. Per the germline V gene, CDR1 is SQVTM and CDR2 is ANQGSEA. CDR3 protein: CSVEAVAGRYNEQFF. The CDR3 DNA sequence: TGCAGCGTTGAAGCTGTGGCAGGTAGATACAATGAGCAGTTCTTC.

The chain's CDR3 is CASSFDRGTEAFF. In DNA, the CDR3 is TGTGCCAGCAGCTTTGACAGGGGGACTGAAGCTTTCTTT. This chain uses TRBV5-6 with TRBJ1-1; TRBD1 aligns across 9 bases. The CDR3 extends over 13 amino acids. Germline CDR1 is SGHDT and CDR2 is YYEEEE. Trimming removed 2 bases from V and 5 bases from J; junction bases left unmatched: 1.

This clone was seen just once. The V call is TRBV13, the J call TRBJ2-7; D is perhaps TRBD2 (6 bases). The CDR3 spans 13 residues. The germline CDR1 and CDR2 sequences are PRHDT and FYEKMQ (reference sequence). Trimming took 6 bases from V and 3 from J, leaving 12 bases between them. The CDR3 sequence is CASSGGKDYEQYF. For the CDR3, the DNA is TGTGCCAGCAGTGGAGGGAAAGACTACGAGCAGTACTTC.

The chain employs TRBV10-3 and TRBJ2-1, with D perhaps TRBD2 (6 bases). The CDR3 extends over 16 amino acids. The V end was cut by 2 bases, the J end by 0 bases, with 11 bases between. Germline assignment: CDR1 ENHRY and CDR2 SYGVKD. CDR3 DNA: TGTGCCATCAGTGAGCCGGGACTGAGCTCCTACAATGAGCAGTTCTTC. It codes for CAISEPGLSSYNEQFF.

The genes are TRBV7-9 and TRBJ2-4, with a weak D call TRBD2 (6 bases). The CDR3 contains 15 residues. The V gene's germline CDR1 is SEHNR and CDR2 FQNEAQ (reference sequence). V was cut by 8 bases and J by 3 bases, with 17 bases left in between. The CDR3 region is CASFRTGVGKNIQYF. The CDR3 nucleotides are TGTGCCAGCTTCAGGACGGGGGTGGGCAAAAACATTCAGTACTTC.

The V and J genes are TRBV30 and TRBJ1-2; D is unclear. CDR1 and CDR2 (germline): GTSNPN, SVGIG (reference sequence). V lost 3 bases and J 3 bases, leaving 8 bases between the germline ends. The CDR3 has 12 residues. The CDR3 protein is CAWRGTDYGYTF. The CDR3 DNA reads as TGTGCCTGGAGGGGCACTGACTATGGCTACACCTTC.

This clone was seen a few times. The V call is TRBV6-5, the J call TRBJ2-1; the match to TRBD2 covers 7 bases. In germline, CDR1 is MNHEY, CDR2 SVGAGI. The CDR3 covers 14 residues. The ends lost 7 bases at V and 6 bases at J; junction bases unmatched: 9. The CDR3 loop reads CASNAGDYINEQFF. CDR3 nucleotides: TGTGCCAGCAATGCGGGGGACTACATCAATGAGCAGTTCTTC.

For this clone: One end of the junction is discordant with germline, which a read error may explain. Here the CDR3 reads CASSLTYNTGELFF. For the CDR3, the DNA is TGTGCTAGCAGCTTAACCTATAACACCGGGGAGCTGTTTTTT. V gene TRBV7-7 combines with J gene TRBJ2-2; D remains unclear. This CDR3 contains 14 residues. Per the germline V gene, CDR1 is SSHAT and CDR2 is FNYEAQ (reference sequence). Together with reference TRBV7-7 and TRBJ2-2, the CDR3 gives the full variable domain: GAGVSQSPRYKVTKRGQDVTLRCDPISSHATLYWYQQALGQGPEFLTYFNYEAQPDKSGLPSDRFSAERPEGSISTLTIQRTEQRDSAMYRCASSLTYNTGELFFGEGSRLTVL.

This clone was found a few times. This chain links TRBV2 with TRBJ2-5, with 8 bases fitting TRBD1. Trimming took 7 bases from V and 8 from J; bases not matched to a gene: 12. The germline gives CDR1 SNHLY, CDR2 FYNNEI. There are 14 residues in the CDR3. The CDR3 sequence: CASINPGTGLTQYF. CDR3 DNA sequence: TGTGCCAGCATTAACCCCGGGACAGGCTTAACCCAGTACTTC.

The V call is TRBV6-1, the J call TRBJ2-1; TRBD2 is a possible D gene (5 bases). CDR1 MNHNS and CDR2 SASEGT come from the germline V gene. This CDR3 is built from 14 residues. V lost 7 bases and J 1 base, leaving 11 bases between the germline ends. CDR3 sequence reads: CASTVLGSYNEQFF. The CDR3, as DNA: TGTGCCAGCACCGTACTAGGTTCCTACAATGAGCAGTTCTTC.

This CDR3 is CASSRGGSPSTDTQYF. As DNA, the CDR3 is TGCGCCAGCAGCCGCGGGGGGTCCCCTAGCACAGATACGCAGTATTTT. The rearrangement links TRBV4-1 to TRBJ2-3; 8 nucleotides align to TRBD2. From germline, CDR1 is MGHRA and CDR2 YSYEKL. The CDR3 is 16 residues long. V lost 4 bases, J lost 0 bases, and 6 bases stayed unmatched.

The chain uses TRBV28 and TRBJ1-2, with 8 bases aligning to TRBD1. Germline V gene sequence: CDR1 MDHEN, CDR2 SYDVKM. The CDR3 sequence is 15 residues long. V was clipped by 6 bases and J by 2 bases; unmatched bases: 8. CDR3 loop: CASRVTGGRNYGYTF. In DNA form, the CDR3 reads TGTGCCAGCAGGGTAACAGGGGGAAGAAACTATGGCTACACCTTC.

V gene TRBV9 combines with J gene TRBJ2-7, with 12 nucleotides matching TRBD2. The V and J ends lost 0 bases and 6 bases, in that order; junction bases with no gene match: 10. This CDR3 comprises 17 residues. The V gene's germline CDR1 is SGDLS and CDR2 YYNGEE. The CDR3: CASSVGSSGRVAGEQYF. The CDR3, as DNA: TGTGCCAGCAGCGTAGGTTCTAGCGGGAGGGTAGCTGGCGAGCAGTACTTC.

This clone was picked up one time. The V and J genes are TRBV18 and TRBJ2-3, with 10 nucleotides matching TRBD2. The ends lost 6 bases at V and 2 bases at J; junction bases unmatched: 5. The CDR3 has 15 residues. In germline, CDR1 is KGHSH, CDR2 LQKENI. The CDR3 loop reads CASSPGLAITDTQYF. DNA for the CDR3: TGTGCCAGCTCTCCGGGACTAGCGATCACAGATACGCAGTATTTT.

As for this clone: In the same sample, other DNA sequences code for this CDR3. The gene calls are TRBV7-9 and TRBJ2-1, with D unclear. V lost 1 base to trimming and J lost 4 bases, with 2 bases between them. The CDR3 covers 12 residues. Germline CDR1 reads SEHNR; CDR2 reads FQNEAQ (reference sequence). CDR3 sequence (DNA): TGTGCCAGCAGCTTAGGGTACAATGAGCAGTTCTTC. It is translated as CASSLGYNEQFF. Full variable domain (outside the CDR3, taken from reference TRBV7-9 and TRBJ2-1): DTGVSQNPRHKITKRGQNVTFRCDPISEHNRLYWYRQTLGQGPEFLTYFQNEAQLEKSRLLSDRFSAERPKGSFSTLEIQRTEQGDSAMYLCASSLGYNEQFFGPGTRLTVL.

The chain joins TRBV7-3 to TRBJ2-4; TRBD1 matches at 9 bases. Germline CDR1 and CDR2: SGHTA and FQGTGA. The CDR3 spans 14 residues. Trimming cost V 5 bases and J 4 bases; bases outside gene matches: 3. The CDR3 nucleotides read TGTGCCAGCAGCCCGGGGACAGGGAAAAACATTCAGTACTTC. Its translation is CASSPGTGKNIQYF.

V and J are TRBV5-6 and TRBJ2-7; D may match TRBD1 or TRBD2 (5 bases each). This CDR3 contains 13 residues. Germline loops: CDR1 SGHDT, CDR2 YYEEEE. Trimming left V 1 base short and J 2 bases short, with 7 bases between. CDR3 nucleotide sequence: TGTGCCAGCAGCTTGTGGGGGACCTACGAGCAGTACTTC. It encodes CASSLWGTYEQYF.

This chain joins TRBV12-5 and TRBJ2-1, with D perhaps TRBD1 (6 bases). Germline CDR1 reads LGHNT; CDR2 reads FRNRAP. Trimming stripped 5 bases from V and 5 bases from J, with 22 bases between. The CDR3 spans 17 residues. The CDR3 is CASGRVTPGHLDNEQFF. The CDR3 nucleotides are TGTGCTAGTGGTCGTGTTACCCCGGGACACCTAGACAATGAGCAGTTCTTC.

The chain combines TRBV29-1 with TRBJ2-5, with TRBD1 matching 12 bases. CDR1 SQVTM and CDR2 ANQGSEA come from the germline V gene. V lost 2 bases, J lost 4 bases, and 8 bases stayed unmatched. The CDR3 has 16 residues. CDR3 bases: TGCAGCGTTGAATGGGGACAGGGGGCTGTTCGAGAGACCCAGTACTTC. Its protein is CSVEWGQGAVRETQYF.

The genes are TRBV5-6 and TRBJ2-7; D is undetermined. V dropped 2 bases and J dropped 4 bases, with 16 bases sitting between them. The germline CDR1 and CDR2 sequences are SGHDT and YYEEEE. The CDR3 totals 15 residues. The CDR3 protein is CASSFSRYQDYEQYF. The CDR3 region has the DNA TGTGCCAGCAGCTTTTCTCGGTACCAAGATTACGAGCAGTACTTC. Full variable domain (missing parts from reference TRBV5-6 and TRBJ2-7): DAGVTQSPTHLIKTRGQQVTLRCSPKSGHDTVSWYQQALGQGPQFIFQYYEEEERQRGNFPDRFSGHQFPNYSSELNVNALLLGDSALYLCASSFSRYQDYEQYFGPGTRLTVT.